These 32 T cell receptor beta chains were all obtained from the same sample, sequenced in a study of T-cell memory formation after mild COVID-19. Using its own MiXCR run on the 5' RACE reads, TCRdb lists one record per CDR3 protein. The data show 40,000 to 55,000 distinct CDR3 sequences, roughly an eighth seen once. The sample consisted of PBMCs or a T cell subset sorted from them (not recorded which). These receptor sequences come from a man aged 18 to 29 who had mild COVID-19 (a few samples of this study predate the infection). Cell type and time point are not known.

This clonotype turned up a few times. This rearrangement joins TRBV27 to TRBJ2-3; no firm D call. The V end lost 3 bases, the J end lost 2 bases, and 12 bases lay between the germline ends. Germline CDR1 reads MNHEY; CDR2 reads SMNVEV (reference sequence). The CDR3 is 15 residues long. Here the CDR3 DNA reads TGTGCCAGCAGTTTCATAGAAGGATACACAGATACGCAGTATTTT. Amino acids: CASSFIEGYTDTQYF.

This clonotype was picked up many times. The chain employs TRBV6-5 and TRBJ2-2; 8 bases are shared with TRBD1. V lost 5 bases, J lost 5 bases, and 10 bases stayed unmatched. The V gene's germline CDR1 is MNHEY and CDR2 SVGAGI. The CDR3 runs 16 residues. The DNA for the CDR3 is TGTGCCAGCAGTCGAAACCCGGGACAGGAGACCGGGGAGCTGTTTTTT. This gives the protein CASSRNPGQETGELFF.

The chain combines TRBV7-2 with TRBJ1-2; no definite D call. The CDR3 contains 12 residues. Germline-derived CDR1 and CDR2 are SGHTA and FQGNSA. V shed 5 bases and J shed 0 bases, with 4 bases lying between them. CDR3 amino acids: CASSQPNYGYTF. CDR3 DNA: TGTGCCAGCAGCCAACCTAACTATGGCTACACCTTC.

This clonotype has just a few counts. The chain is built from TRBV7-2 and TRBJ1-1; the D gene is possibly TRBD1 (5 bases). The CDR3 loop spans 11 amino acids. The V gene lost 6 bases and the J gene lost 11 bases, with 13 bases spanning the gap. Germline CDR1 reads SGHTA; CDR2 reads FQGNSA. The CDR3 DNA follows: TGTGCCAGCAGGCTCGAAGAGGGGGCTTTCTTT. The encoded protein is CASRLEEGAFF.

This clonotype is judged medium-sized. The rearrangement joins TRBV3-1 to TRBJ1-5, with TRBD1 matching over 12 bases. This CDR3 has 15 amino acids. With V trimmed by 5 bases and J by 7 bases, 6 bases remained unmatched. Germline V gives CDR1 LGHDT, CDR2 YNNKEL (reference sequence). This CDR3 reads CASSWGQGARQPQHF. The CDR3 region has the DNA TGTGCCAGCAGCTGGGGACAGGGGGCGAGGCAGCCCCAGCATTTT.

This clonotype was picked up a small number of times. V and J are TRBV5-1 and TRBJ2-5; a weak D match, TRBD1 (5 bases). There are 14 residues in the CDR3. The germline V and J ends were trimmed by 4 bases and 5 bases, with 15 bases remaining between them. The V gene's germline CDR1 is SGHRS and CDR2 YFSETQ. The CDR3: CASSMDMPPETQYF. The CDR3 nucleotides are TGCGCCAGCAGCATGGACATGCCGCCGGAGACCCAGTACTTC.

The chain joins TRBV4-3 to TRBJ1-4; no definite D call. The germline V gene has CDR1 LGHNA and CDR2 YSLEER. This CDR3 spans 16 amino acids. The V end was cut by 0 bases, the J end by 7 bases, with 15 bases between. The CDR3 bases are TGCGCCAGCAGCCAAGATCTAGGTGGAGGAGGTGAAAAACTGTTTTTT. Its translation is CASSQDLGGGGEKLFF.

In this sample, this clonotype turned up many times. V usage is TRBV7-2 and J usage is TRBJ2-7, with 7 bases identical to TRBD1. The CDR3 has 12 residues. Germline V CDR1 and CDR2: SGHTA, FQGNSA. V shed 4 bases, J shed 6 bases, and the junction held 3 bases outside the gene matches. The CDR3: CASSYGDSEQYF. CDR3 bases: TGTGCCAGCAGCTATGGGGACAGCGAGCAGTACTTC.

V usage is TRBV18 and J usage is TRBJ2-5, with 9 bases that match TRBD1. The germline V gene encodes CDR1 KGHSH and CDR2 LQKENI. V shed 3 bases, J shed 5 bases, and the junction held 4 bases outside the gene matches. The CDR3 extends over 14 amino acids. The CDR3 DNA follows: TGTGCCAGCTCACCGACAGGGGGGGAGGAGACCCAGTACTTC. Protein sequence: CASSPTGGEETQYF. The entire variable domain, with the rest obtained from reference TRBV18 and TRBJ2-5, is as follows: NAGVMQNPRHLVRRRGQEARLRCSPMKGHSHVYWYRQLPEEGLKFMVYLQKENIIDESGMPKERFSAEFPKEGPSILRIQQVVRGDSAAYFCASSPTGGEETQYFGPGTRLLVL.

This chain joins TRBV6-2 or TRBV6-3 and TRBJ2-2; no definite D call. Germline-derived CDR1 and CDR2 are MNHEY and SVGEGT. The CDR3 runs 13 residues. Trimming pared 7 bases from V and 3 bases from J, leaving 9 bases between. DNA for the CDR3: TGTGCCAGCACCCCTACGGACACCGGGGAGCTGTTTTTT. Its protein is CASTPTDTGELFF.

Details on this clonotype: The junction differs from germline at one of its ends, possibly a read error. The V call is TRBV29-1, the J call TRBJ1-1; D uncertain. The germline V gene has CDR1 SQVTM and CDR2 ANQGSEA. This CDR3 comprises 12 residues. CDR3 amino acids: CSVVPGNAEAFF. The CDR3 nucleotides read TGCAGCGTTGTGCCGGGGAACGCTGAAGCTTTCTTT.

This clonotype was seen more than once but under ten times. The chain links TRBV6-2 or TRBV6-3 to TRBJ2-7; TRBD1 matches 8 bases. This CDR3 is built from 16 residues. CDR1 and CDR2 from the germline V gene are MNHEY and SVGEGT. V shed 1 base, J shed 7 bases, and the junction held 12 bases outside the gene matches. CDR3 sequence reads: CASSYWGQAGLREQYF. CDR3 DNA: TGTGCCAGCAGTTACTGGGGACAGGCCGGATTACGGGAGCAGTACTTC.

V usage is TRBV9 and J usage is TRBJ1-2; D gene ambiguous. The CDR3 loop spans 13 amino acids. Germline CDR1 and CDR2: SGDLS and YYNGEE. V lost 3 bases and J lost 7, with 13 bases in between. The CDR3 loop is CASSGRVLGGYTF. In nucleotides, the CDR3 is TGTGCCAGCAGCGGGCGGGTTCTGGGTGGCTACACCTTC.

In this sample, this clonotype turned up many times. This chain joins TRBV6-8 and TRBJ2-1, with no clear D. V dropped 11 bases and J dropped 2 bases, with 13 bases sitting between them. Germline V lookup: CDR1 MNHGY, CDR2 SAAAGT. The CDR3 length is 13 residues. This chain's CDR3 is CAQRHLPYNEQFF. Here the CDR3 DNA reads TGTGCCCAAAGACACTTGCCCTACAATGAGCAGTTCTTC.

J is TRBJ1-1 and V is TRBV7-9; D is unclear. The CDR3 extends over 13 amino acids. V lost 0 bases and J lost 5, with 7 bases in between. Germline V gene sequence: CDR1 SEHNR, CDR2 FQNEAQ (reference sequence). The CDR3 region has the DNA TGTGCCAGCAGCTTAGCTGTGGGTACTGAAGCTTTCTTT. This translates into CASSLAVGTEAFF.

This clonotype turned up a few times. The chain recombines TRBV6-5 with TRBJ1-1; 8 bases agree with TRBD1. The CDR3 contains 15 residues. Germline V gene sequence: CDR1 MNHEY, CDR2 SVGAGI. The J segment lost 1 base and the V segment lost 4 bases, leaving 5 bases of the junction unmatched. DNA for the CDR3: TGTGCCAGCAGTTTCGACAGGGGTGCGAACACTGAAGCTTTCTTT. Its protein is CASSFDRGANTEAFF.

J is TRBJ2-7 and V is TRBV11-2, with D possibly being TRBD1 (5 bases). This CDR3 has 14 residues. V lost 3 bases and J 1 base, leaving 10 bases between the germline ends. CDR1 is SGHAT and CDR2 is FQNNGV in the germline V gene. The CDR3, as DNA: TGTGCCAGCAGCTTGGATACAGGTTCCTACGAGCAGTACTTC. Translation: CASSLDTGSYEQYF.

The chain joins TRBV4-3 to TRBJ2-1, with D hard to call. Trimming took off 7 bases at V and 9 bases at J, with 13 bases between the two ends. The CDR3 loop spans 12 amino acids. The germline CDR1 and CDR2 sequences are LGHNA and YSLEER. The CDR3 spells CASNPDPSEQFF. CDR3 nucleotides: TGCGCCAGCAACCCGGACCCCTCTGAGCAGTTCTTC.

This clonotype occurred many times. The chain recombines TRBV14 with TRBJ2-2; 8 bases map to TRBD1. The V gene end was trimmed by 2 bases and the J gene end by 6 bases; junction bases not matched to a gene: 5. This CDR3 spans 15 amino acids. The germline CDR1 and CDR2 sequences are SGHDN and FVKESK. The CDR3 is CASSQQGAIAGELFF. CDR3 in DNA: TGTGCCAGCAGCCAACAGGGGGCTATAGCCGGGGAGCTGTTTTTT.

Ten or more counts support this clonotype. The V gene is TRBV5-1, the J gene TRBJ2-7; D remains ambiguous. V shed 2 bases and J shed 0 bases, with 12 bases lying between them. Germline V gives CDR1 SGHRS, CDR2 YFSETQ. This CDR3 is built from 15 residues. DNA for the CDR3: TGCGCCAGCAGCTTTGTAGTTGTTGGCTCCTACGAGCAGTACTTC. Translation gives CASSFVVVGSYEQYF.

This clonotype turned up a few times. This chain connects TRBV12-3 or TRBV12-4 to TRBJ2-7; either TRBD1 or TRBD2 may fit D (5 bases each). The CDR3 loop spans 14 amino acids. Trimming removed 6 bases at V and 2 bases at J, with 14 bases between. CDR3 residues: CASRITGATYEQYF. As DNA, the CDR3 is TGTGCCAGCAGAATCACCGGGGCTACCTACGAGCAGTACTTC.

Ten or more counts support this clonotype. The chain combines TRBV7-2 with TRBJ1-5; D is undetermined. V lost 2 bases to trimming and J lost 6 bases, with 5 bases between them. This CDR3 has 12 residues. The germline CDR1 and CDR2 sequences are SGHTA and FQGNSA. CDR3 region: CASSLLGQPQHF. CDR3 DNA sequence: TGTGCCAGCAGCTTACTGGGTCAGCCCCAGCATTTT. Full variable domain (missing parts from reference TRBV7-2 and TRBJ1-5): GAGVSQSPSNKVTEKGKDVELRCDPISGHTALYWYRQSLGQGLEFLIYFQGNSAPDKSGLPSDRFSAERTGGSVSTLTIQRTQQEDSAVYLCASSLLGQPQHFGDGTRLSIL.

This clonotype was recorded many times. This chain connects TRBV7-3 to TRBJ2-1; 10 nucleotides align to TRBD1. There are 16 residues in the CDR3. V was pared by 5 bases and J by 5 bases, with 9 bases of the junction left unmatched. Per germline, CDR1 SGHTA and CDR2 FQGTGA. CDR3 bases: TGTGCCAGCAGCCGGGGCGGGACAGGGGTGGACAATGAGCAGTTCTTC. This encodes CASSRGGTGVDNEQFF.

The genes are TRBV5-1 and TRBJ1-1; D is possibly TRBD1 (6 bases). Germline loops: CDR1 SGHRS, CDR2 YFSETQ. CDR3 size: 14 residues. V lost 0 bases and J lost 4, with 10 bases in between. The CDR3, as DNA: TGCGCCAGCAGCTTGGCAGAGGGGGGCACTGAAGCTTTCTTT. Translated: CASSLAEGGTEAFF.

This clonotype was found many times. The rearrangement joins TRBV3-1 to TRBJ2-1; 9 positions agree with TRBD1. The V and J ends lost 4 bases and 7 bases, in that order; junction bases with no gene match: 5. The germline gives CDR1 LGHDT, CDR2 YNNKEL (reference sequence). This CDR3 is 14 amino acids long. CDR3 coding DNA: TGTGCCAGCAGCCTCACCGGGACAGGGAATGAGCAGTTCTTC. Translating gives CASSLTGTGNEQFF.

The rearrangement links TRBV2 to TRBJ2-3; D perhaps matches TRBD2 (7 bases). Germline-derived CDR1 and CDR2 are SNHLY and FYNNEI. The CDR3 sequence is 16 residues long. V was trimmed by 7 bases and J by 2 bases, leaving 19 bases between them. CDR3 nucleotide sequence: TGTGCCAGCACCCTAGGGGGGCTAGCGGACACAGATACGCAGTATTTT. This translates into CASTLGGLADTDTQYF.

This clonotype appeared many times. The V gene is TRBV7-9, the J gene TRBJ2-3; D is unresolved. V gave up 2 bases and J gave up 2 bases, with 14 bases separating them. In germline, CDR1 is SEHNR, CDR2 FQNEAQ (reference sequence). The length of the CDR3 is 16 residues. The CDR3 loop is CASSLLTLVYTDTQYF. CDR3 coding DNA: TGTGCCAGCAGCTTACTGACACTCGTTTACACAGATACGCAGTATTTT.

This clonotype came up many times. This chain links TRBV7-4 with TRBJ2-7, with D possibly matching TRBD1 (5 bases). Trimming pared 1 base from V and 0 bases from J, leaving 13 bases between. Germline V lookup: CDR1 SGHVT, CDR2 SQSDAQ. The CDR3 contains 16 residues. The DNA for the CDR3 is TGTGCCAGCAGCTTAGTGGTCAGGGTCTCCTCCTACGAGCAGTACGTC. This codes for CASSLVVRVSSYEQYV.

This chain uses TRBV12-5 with TRBJ1-2; no clear D gene. Germline CDR1 LGHNT, CDR2 FRNRAP. The CDR3 runs 11 residues. Trimming pared 7 bases from V and 4 bases from J, leaving 7 bases between. CDR3 bases: TGTGCTAGTGCCCGGGGCTATGGCTACACCTTC. Its translation: CASARGYGYTF.

This chain links TRBV6-4 with TRBJ2-3; 13 nucleotides align to TRBD2. The V segment lost 4 bases and the J segment 5 bases; nucleotides outside the gene matches: 6. CDR1 is MRHNA and CDR2 is SNTAGT in the germline V gene. The length of the CDR3 is 16 residues. CDR3 residues: CASSATSGGALDTQYF. CDR3 bases: TGTGCCAGCAGTGCCACTAGCGGGGGGGCCTTAGATACGCAGTATTTT.

This clonotype showed up many times. The chain has TRBV4-2 and TRBJ1-5, with 7 bases identical to TRBD1. V lost 2 bases to trimming and J lost 6 bases; unmatched junction nucleotides: 7. Looked up from germline, CDR1 is LGHNA and CDR2 is YNFKEQ. The CDR3 has 15 amino acids. The CDR3 region has the DNA TGTGCCAGCAGCCAAAGGATGCAGGGGGGTCAGCCCCAGCATTTT. Encoded protein: CASSQRMQGGQPQHF.

Here the CDR3 reads CASSISDRTGELFF. In DNA, the CDR3 is TGTGCCAGTAGTATTTCCGACAGGACCGGGGAGCTGTTTTTT. The V call is TRBV19, the J call TRBJ2-2, with D perhaps TRBD1 (6 bases). The CDR3 totals 14 residues. Germline-derived CDR1 and CDR2 are LNHDA and SQIVND (reference sequence). The ends were cut back, 3 bases at V and 5 bases at J, with 10 bases in the middle.